This T cell receptor beta chain came from a study of T cell responses to AZD1222 COVID-19 vaccine. Study results and limitations: Rises in breadth and depth of Spike-specific TCRs came after two AZD1222 doses. Of spike-specific TCRs, nearly half reportedly target regions left unmutated in variants. Just a handful of AZD1222 recipients were seropositive at baseline. Clonal diversity was possibly underestimated; the donors were predominantly white British and more often female.

There are a few counts of this clone. Its antigen remains unknown. The repertoire was sequenced with immunoSEQ multiplex PCR; TCRdb's copy has only in-frame clones and lacks some. Counted here are roughly 200,000 clones, around 90% occurring once; the ten biggest clones make up 7.7%. The TCR sequence derives from an adult in good health. The sample here was peripheral blood, taken on day 0 of AZD1222 vaccination.

The CDR3 DNA sequence: TGTGCCAGCAGCTTAGAGCTAGCGGGGGCCACCTACGAGCAGTACTTC. Its protein product is CASSLELAGATYEQYF. The V call is TRBV7-2, the J call TRBJ2-7; 10 bases line up with TRBD2. With 1 base clipped from V and 2 bases from J, the junction kept 5 bases outside the gene matches. In germline, CDR1 is SGHTA, CDR2 FQGNSA. The CDR3 spans 16 residues.